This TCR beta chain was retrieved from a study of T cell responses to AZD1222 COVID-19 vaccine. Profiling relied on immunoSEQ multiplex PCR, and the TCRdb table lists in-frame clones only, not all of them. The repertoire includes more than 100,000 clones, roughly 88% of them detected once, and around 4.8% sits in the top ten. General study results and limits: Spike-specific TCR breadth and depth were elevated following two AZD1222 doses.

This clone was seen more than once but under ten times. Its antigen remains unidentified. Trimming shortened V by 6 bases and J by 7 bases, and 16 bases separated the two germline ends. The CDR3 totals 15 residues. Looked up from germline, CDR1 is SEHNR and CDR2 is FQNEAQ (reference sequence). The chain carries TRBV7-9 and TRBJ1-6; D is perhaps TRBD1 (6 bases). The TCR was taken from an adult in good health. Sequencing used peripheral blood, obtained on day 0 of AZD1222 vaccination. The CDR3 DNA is TGTGCCAGCAGACCAATCGACAGGTCGAATTCACCCCTCCACTTT. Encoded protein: CASRPIDRSNSPLHF.